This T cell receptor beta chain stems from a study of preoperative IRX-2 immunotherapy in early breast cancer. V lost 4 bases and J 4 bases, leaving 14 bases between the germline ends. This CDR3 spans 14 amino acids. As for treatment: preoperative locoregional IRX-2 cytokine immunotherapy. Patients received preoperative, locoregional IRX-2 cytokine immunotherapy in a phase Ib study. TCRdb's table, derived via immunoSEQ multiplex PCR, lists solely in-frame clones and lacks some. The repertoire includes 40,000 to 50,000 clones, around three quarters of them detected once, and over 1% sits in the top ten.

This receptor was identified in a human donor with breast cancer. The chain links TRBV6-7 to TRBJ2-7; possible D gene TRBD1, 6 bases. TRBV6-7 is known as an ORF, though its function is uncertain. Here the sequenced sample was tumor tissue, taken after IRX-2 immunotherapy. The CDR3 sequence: CASSLQGNPYEQYF. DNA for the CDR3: TGTGCCAGCAGTTTGCAGGGGAACCCGTACGAGCAGTACTTC.